The text below deals with one TCR beta chain. Clones were sequenced by immunoSEQ multiplex PCR, and TCRdb holds only the in-frame ones, with some missing. The table includes 210,000 or so clones, about 90% detected once. This sample is part of a study of control samples from healthy donors and cancer patients. This CDR3 region has 16 residues. V trimming: 4 bases; J trimming: 8 bases; junction bases outside the gene matches: 14. Per the germline V gene, CDR1 is LGHDT and CDR2 is YNNKEL (reference sequence). Sequencing input: blood. The rearrangement joins TRBV3-1 (or the pseudogene TRBV3-2) to TRBJ1-2, with 9 bases that match TRBD1. The receptor was isolated from a man between 25 and 39 years old in good health. The CDR3 DNA reads TGTGCCAGCAGCCTCGGACAGGGGCAGAGGTCCACGGGCTACACCTTC. Translated: CASSLGQGQRSTGYTF.